This T cell receptor (beta chain) was documented in a study of OX40 agonist ivuxolimab in advanced cancers. For the study at large: Antecedent anti-PD-1, anti-PD-L1 or anti-CTLA-4 therapy was permissible, with approximately 44% having received some. Study-wide results and caveats: Expanded peripheral T cells had an undetermined antigen specificity. The average count of expanded clones was higher among CD8+ T cells than among CD4+.

Note on this clone: The antigen remains undetermined.

The method was immunoSEQ multiplex PCR; TCRdb's version includes in-frame clones alone and lacks a portion of them. Of some 65,000 clones in the sample, about 91% were seen once. The CDR3 runs 14 residues. Germline CDR1 reads SNHLY; CDR2 reads FYNNEI. V lost 2 bases and J lost 7, with 14 bases in between. The material was CD4+ or CD8+ T cells sorted from blood, obtained in a trial of the OX40 agonist ivuxolimab. The chain carries TRBV2 and TRBJ1-2, with D perhaps matching TRBD1 (6 bases). This sequence was found in an adult with an advanced solid tumor such as melanoma, head and neck, liver or kidney cancer. The CDR3 protein is CASSEWSGASGYTF. Here the CDR3 DNA reads TGTGCCAGCAGTGAATGGTCGGGGGCCTCTGGCTACACCTTC.